Here is one TCR beta chain with its context. The sample belongs to a study of PD-L1 blockade in urothelial cancer. Study context: Median T cell yield per blood sample was around 130,000 cells.

Indicated time point: pretreatment peripheral blood. The length of the CDR3 is 14 residues. Trimming pared 2 bases from V and 5 bases from J, leaving 12 bases between. Germline V gene lookup returns CDR1 MNHEY and CDR2 SVGAGI. Method: immunoSEQ multiplex PCR; TCRdb's copy keeps in-frame clones and lacks some. Of about 95,000 clones listed, around 87% are singletons. The material sequenced was PBMCs, taken around atezolizumab (anti-PD-L1) treatment. This TCR was sampled from a man in his 60s with urothelial cancer. The chain is built from TRBV6-5 and TRBJ2-5; D may be TRBD2 (7 bases). The DNA for the CDR3 is TGTGCCAGCAGTTACGGGCGGGGGCGGGAGACCCAGTACTTC. Translating it yields CASSYGRGRETQYF.